This TCR beta chain was captured by sequencing in a study of T cell repertoires in cytomegalovirus infection. For the study at large: Public TCR beta signatures were indicative of both CMV infection and a matching HLA type. General study points: HLA-C-restricted CMV clonotypes gave the most frequent clonotype in two of eight donors.

TCRdb analysed the reads with MiXCR anew, one entry per CDR3 protein. In the table there are roughly 570,000 distinct CDR3 sequences, 40% of which are singletons. In regard to this clonotype: The antigen is unknown.

Germline loops: CDR1 DFQATT, CDR2 SNEGSKA (reference sequence). Trimming removed 2 bases from V and 4 bases from J, with 15 bases in between. The CDR3 length is 14 residues. The rearrangement joins TRBV20-1 to TRBJ2-7; D uncertain. Source: cultured PBMCs, taken from culture after CMV antigen stimulation. The TCR comes from a human donor in good health (CMV status not recorded). Some clones in this sample may be carry-over from other donors' samples. The CDR3 sequence: CSARSDLHRYEQYF. CDR3 nucleotides: TGCAGTGCTAGATCGGACCTTCACCGGTACGAGCAGTACTTC.